Following are 14 T cell receptor beta chains from one sample sequenced in a study of CD4 and CD8 cells across lung adenocarcinoma regions. TCRdb re-called the PCR reads with MiXCR, one entry per CDR3 protein. The sample holds thousands of distinct CDR3 sequences, over 40% seen once. The sequencing sample was made of CD8+ T cells from the center of a lung tumor. Receptors were obtained from a male donor with lung adenocarcinoma. The CD4 and CD8 labels of this study may be unreliable.

The CDR3 reads CASMRLGVETQYF. The CDR3 DNA reads as TGTGCCAGCATGAGGTTGGGGGTAGAGACCCAGTACTTC. The rearrangement uses TRBV6-1 and TRBJ2-1; D is perhaps TRBD1 or TRBD2 (5 bases each). Matching the DNA end better, TRBJ2-5 makes the J call doubtful. The CDR3 sequence is 13 residues long. In germline, CDR1 is MNHNS, CDR2 SASEGT.

By proportion, this clonotype is medium-sized. The genes are TRBV6-5 and TRBJ2-3; 7 bases match TRBD2. The J segment lost 0 bases and the V segment lost 2 bases, leaving 5 bases of the junction unmatched. There are 16 residues in the CDR3. The V gene's germline CDR1 is MNHEY and CDR2 SVGAGI. CDR3 bases: TGTGCCAGCAGTTACGGGAGGGGACCGAGCACAGATACGCAGTATTTT. Translating gives CASSYGRGPSTDTQYF.

This clonotype is medium-sized (0.01 to 0.1%) within its sample. The chain has TRBV6-1 and TRBJ2-5; 8 bases align to TRBD1. The DNA end is a closer match to TRBJ2-7, so the J assignment may be wrong. The CDR3 consists of 13 residues. Germline-derived CDR1 and CDR2 are MNHNS and SASEGT. The CDR3 DNA is TGTGCCAGCATTGGACAGGGAGCCTACGAGCAGTACTTC. This gives the protein CASIGQGAYEQYF.

This clonotype has just a few counts. The V and J genes are TRBV4-1 and TRBJ2-1; D gene unclear. Deletions cut 4 bases from V and 3 bases from J, with 10 bases between. This CDR3 has 14 residues. Germline-derived CDR1 and CDR2 are MGHRA and YSYEKL. The DNA for the CDR3 is TGCGCCAGCAGCCTACAAGGGAACTACAATGAGCAGTTCTTC. Amino acid sequence: CASSLQGNYNEQFF.

The chain employs TRBV27 and TRBJ2-5; tentative D call: TRBD2 (5 bases). Per germline, CDR1 MNHEY and CDR2 SMNVEV (reference sequence). The CDR3 is 15 amino acids. The CDR3 sequence is CGAGLVGGDQEIQYF. DNA for the CDR3: TGTGGCGCGGGTTTAGTGGGCGGTGACCAAGAGATTCAGTACTTC.

The chain is built from TRBV3-1 and TRBJ2-5; 8 bases are shared with TRBD2. TRBJ2-7 matches the DNA end more closely, so the J call is doubtful. Per the germline V gene, CDR1 is LGHDT and CDR2 is YNNKEL (reference sequence). The CDR3 runs to 18 residues. The CDR3 DNA follows: TGTGCCAGCAGCCAAGATCCGCTTGCGGGGGGCGATAACCCCGAGCAGTACTTC. Protein product: CASSQDPLAGGDNPEQYF.

The chain is built from TRBV28 and TRBJ2-5; weak D call: TRBD2 (6 bases). V was shortened by 8 bases and J by 4 bases, with 11 bases between the two germline ends. Germline CDR1 and CDR2: MDHEN and SYDVKM. The CDR3 is 12 residues long. Here the CDR3 DNA reads TGTGCCAGCGGCGGGGTCGGAGAGACCCAGTACTTC. Translated, it gives CASGGVGETQYF.

In this sample, this clonotype turned up many times. V usage is TRBV6-1 and J usage is TRBJ1-2; D is ambiguous. From germline, CDR1 is MNHNS and CDR2 SASEGT. CDR3 length: 14 amino acids. Between the trimmed V and J ends, which lost 5 bases and 8 bases, there was a span of 18 bases. CDR3 DNA: TGTGCCAGCAGTAATTGGTCGGGGTCGGGAGGCTACACCTTC. Translated, it gives CASSNWSGSGGYTF.

This clonotype was detected ten times or more. The rearrangement joins TRBV6-5 to TRBJ2-3; D is undetermined. The V end lost 0 bases, the J end lost 8 bases, and 9 bases lay between the germline ends. Germline V gene lookup returns CDR1 MNHEY and CDR2 SVGAGI. CDR3 length: 13 residues. CDR3 coding DNA: TGTGCCAGCAGTTACTCCAAGGCCACTACGCAGTATTTT. It is translated as CASSYSKATTQYF.

This clonotype was picked up many times. One end of the junction does not line up with germline, which may come from a read error. The chain joins TRBV11-2 to TRBJ1-5, with D perhaps TRBD1 (6 bases). CDR3 size: 13 residues. Germline V gene sequence: CDR1 SGHAT, CDR2 FQNNGV. CDR3 nucleotides: TGTGCCAGCAGCCTAGACAGGAATCAGCCCCAGCATTTT. It encodes CASSLDRNQPQHF.

As to this clonotype: Lacking the conserved final phenylalanine or tryptophan, this CDR3 likely reflects a read error. Because the CDR3's place on the DNA is in doubt, the DNA is left out and the CDR3 is given as listed by TCRdb. V usage is TRBV15 and J usage is TRBJ2-3. The CDR3 is made up of 19 amino acids, end residues included. The germline gives CDR1 LNHNV, CDR2 YYDKDF (reference sequence). The CDR3 sequence is CARLIFCIFCRDGVLPCCP.

The J gene is TRBJ2-5, the V gene TRBV27; 8 bases fit TRBD1. The CDR3 has 14 residues. Germline V gene lookup returns CDR1 MNHEY and CDR2 SMNVEV (reference sequence). Trimming cost V 5 bases and J 5 bases; bases outside gene matches: 7. CDR3 residues: CASSLSGGLETQYF. The CDR3 DNA follows: TGTGCCAGCAGTCTGTCAGGGGGCTTGGAGACCCAGTACTTC.

A remark on this clonotype: A much larger clone lies a single base off, so this may be a read error. The chain uses TRBV6-1 and TRBJ1-5; no firm D call. The CDR3 covers 14 residues. Looked up from germline, CDR1 is MNHNS and CDR2 is SASEGT. The CDR3 reads CVSSRGRNNQPQHF. Written as DNA, the CDR3 is TGTGTCAGCAGCCGAGGACGGAACAATCAGCCCCAGCATTTT.

The chain recombines TRBV6-4 with TRBJ2-4, with TRBD1 as a possible D gene (5 bases). V dropped 9 bases and J dropped 1 base, with 10 bases sitting between them. This CDR3 is built from 13 residues. CDR1 and CDR2 from the germline V gene are MRHNA and SNTAGT. CDR3 in DNA: TGTGCCAGGGGGCTGTGGGCCAAAAACATTCAGTACTTC. Translated, it gives CARGLWAKNIQYF.